This TCR beta chain was sequenced in a study of cytomegalovirus exposure and HLA in healthy donors. CDR1 is SGHRS and CDR2 is YFSETQ in the germline V gene. V lost 0 bases and J lost 3, with 9 bases in between. The CDR3 totals 14 residues. This clone was found a few times. PCR amplification relied on 60 Vbeta primers (plus 13 Jbeta primers). Sequenced by immunoSEQ multiplex PCR; TCRdb stores in-frame clones only, minus some. The sample has some 180,000 clones; over 65% are singletons. The chain employs TRBV5-1 and TRBJ1-1; weak D call: TRBD1 (5 bases). Sequencing was performed on PBMCs. The source is a woman aged 25 to 39 in good health and CMV-seronegative. In DNA form, the CDR3 reads TGCGCCAGCAGCTTGGCCGGGGGGGACACTGAAGCTTTCTTT. It specifies CASSLAGGDTEAFF.